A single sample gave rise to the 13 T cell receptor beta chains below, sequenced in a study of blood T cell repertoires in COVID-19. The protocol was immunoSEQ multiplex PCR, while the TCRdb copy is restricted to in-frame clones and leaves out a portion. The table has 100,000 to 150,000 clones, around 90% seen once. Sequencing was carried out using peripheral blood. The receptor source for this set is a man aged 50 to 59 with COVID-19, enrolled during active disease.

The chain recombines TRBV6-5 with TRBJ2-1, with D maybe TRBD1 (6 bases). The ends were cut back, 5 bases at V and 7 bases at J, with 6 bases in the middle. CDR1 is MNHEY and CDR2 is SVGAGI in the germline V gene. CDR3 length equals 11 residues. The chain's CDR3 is CASSRGNEQFF. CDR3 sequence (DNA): TGTGCCAGCAGTAGGGGGAATGAGCAGTTCTTC.

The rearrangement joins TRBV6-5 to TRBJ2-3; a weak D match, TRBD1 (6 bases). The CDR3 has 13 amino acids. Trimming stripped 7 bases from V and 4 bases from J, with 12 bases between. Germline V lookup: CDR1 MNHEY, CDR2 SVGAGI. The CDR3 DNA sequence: TGTGCCAGCAACTCAGGGGATGCAGATACGCAGTATTTT. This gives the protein CASNSGDADTQYF.

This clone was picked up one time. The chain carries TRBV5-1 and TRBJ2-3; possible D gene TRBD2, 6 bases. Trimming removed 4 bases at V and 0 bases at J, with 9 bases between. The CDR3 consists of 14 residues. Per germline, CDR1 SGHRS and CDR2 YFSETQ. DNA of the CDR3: TGCGCCAGCAGCCGGGACTTGAGCACAGATACGCAGTATTTT. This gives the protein CASSRDLSTDTQYF. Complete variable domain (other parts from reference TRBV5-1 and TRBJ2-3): KAGVTQTPRYLIKTRGQQVTLSCSPISGHRSVSWYQQTPGQGLQFLFEYFSETQRNKGNFPGRFSGRQFSNSRSEMNVSTLELGDSALYLCASSRDLSTDTQYFGPGTRLTVL.

CDR3 protein: CASSLSSGSRDTQYF. In DNA form, the CDR3 reads TGCGCCAGCAGTTTAAGTAGCGGGAGTAGAGATACGCAGTATTTT. The rearrangement uses TRBV5-1 and TRBJ2-3, with 9 bases aligning to TRBD2. V trimming: 5 bases; J trimming: 5 bases; junction bases outside the gene matches: 9. CDR3 size: 15 residues. Germline V gives CDR1 SGHRS, CDR2 YFSETQ.

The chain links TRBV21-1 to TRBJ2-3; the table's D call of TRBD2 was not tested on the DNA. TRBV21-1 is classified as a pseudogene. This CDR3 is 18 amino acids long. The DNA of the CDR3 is TGTGCCAGCAGCAAAGCCTCGTGGGGGACTAGCTGCACAGATACGCAGTATTTT. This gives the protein CASSKASWGTSCTDTQYF.

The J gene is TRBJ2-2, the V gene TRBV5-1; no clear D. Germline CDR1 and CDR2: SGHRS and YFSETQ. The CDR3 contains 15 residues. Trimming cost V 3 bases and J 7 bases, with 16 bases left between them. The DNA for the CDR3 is TGCGCCAGCAGCTATAGCCTCACAAGCAGCGGGGAGCTGTTTTTT. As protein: CASSYSLTSSGELFF.

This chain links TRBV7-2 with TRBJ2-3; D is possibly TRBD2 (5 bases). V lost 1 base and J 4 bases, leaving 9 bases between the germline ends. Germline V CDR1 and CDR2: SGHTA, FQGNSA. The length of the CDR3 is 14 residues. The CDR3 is CASSLGRDPDTQYF. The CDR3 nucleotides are TGTGCCAGCAGCTTAGGACGGGATCCAGATACGCAGTATTTT.

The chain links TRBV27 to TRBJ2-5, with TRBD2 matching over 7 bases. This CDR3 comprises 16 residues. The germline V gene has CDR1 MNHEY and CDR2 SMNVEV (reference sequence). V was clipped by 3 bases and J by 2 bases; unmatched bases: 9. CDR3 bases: TGTGCCAGCAGTTTCCTCACTAGCGCCCCTCAAGAGACCCAGTACTTC. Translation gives CASSFLTSAPQETQYF.

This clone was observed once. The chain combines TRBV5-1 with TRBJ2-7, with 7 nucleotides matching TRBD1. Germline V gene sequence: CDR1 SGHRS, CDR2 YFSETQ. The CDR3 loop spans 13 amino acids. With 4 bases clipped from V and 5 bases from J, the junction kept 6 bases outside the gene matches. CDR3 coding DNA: TGCGCCAGCAGCATACCGACAGGGCACGAGCAGTACTTC. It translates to CASSIPTGHEQYF.

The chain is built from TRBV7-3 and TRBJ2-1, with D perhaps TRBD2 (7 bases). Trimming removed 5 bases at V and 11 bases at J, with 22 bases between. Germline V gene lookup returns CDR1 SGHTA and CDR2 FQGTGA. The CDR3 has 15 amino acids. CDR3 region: CASSLGPSGGGKQFF. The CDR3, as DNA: TGTGCCAGCAGCCTAGGGCCTAGCGGAGGGGGGAAGCAGTTCTTC.

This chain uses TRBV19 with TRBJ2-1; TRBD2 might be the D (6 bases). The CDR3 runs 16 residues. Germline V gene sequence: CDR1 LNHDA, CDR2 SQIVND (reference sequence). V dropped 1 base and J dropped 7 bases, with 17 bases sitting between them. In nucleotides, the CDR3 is TGTGCCAGTAGTATAGCCCTAATCCGGGACTCGAATGAGCAGTTCTTC. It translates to CASSIALIRDSNEQFF.

CDR3 protein: CASSTDRLAKSSYEQYV. The DNA of the CDR3 is TGTGCCAGCAGTACCGATAGACTAGCGAAAAGCTCCTACGAGCAGTACGTC. The V and J genes are TRBV6-2 or TRBV6-3 and TRBJ2-7; 8 bases match TRBD2. Trimming at V came to 5 bases and at J to 0 bases, leaving 12 bases not matched to a gene. Germline V gene data show CDR1 as MNHEY and CDR2 as SVGEGT. The CDR3 sequence is 17 residues long.

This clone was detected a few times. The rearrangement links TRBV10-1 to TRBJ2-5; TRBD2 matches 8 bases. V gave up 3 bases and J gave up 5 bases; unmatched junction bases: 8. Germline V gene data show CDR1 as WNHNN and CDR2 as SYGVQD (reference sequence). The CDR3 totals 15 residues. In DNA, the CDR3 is TGCGCCAGCAGTGAAGCGGGAGTAGTCGGGGAGACCCAGTACTTC. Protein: CASSEAGVVGETQYF.